The clone carrying this T cell receptor (beta chain) was seen only a few times. Its antigen is not known. These data come from a study of post-analysis software for immune sequencing data. Whole-study context: Recorded disease courses covered relapsing-remitting, secondary progressive and progressive-relapsing multiple sclerosis. Some patients had no subtype annotation. Regarding the study as a whole: When the samples were clustered directly with F measure, those that had been prepared in the same batch showed strong co-clustering. For normalized Chao1 diversity, multiple sclerosis patients scored significantly lower than controls did. Elevated frequency relative to controls characterized four to six TRBV segments in patients, TRBV5-6, TRBV5-1 and TRBV20-1 among them.

Trimming shortened V by 3 bases and J by 1 base, and 9 bases separated the two germline ends. This CDR3 region has 14 residues. Germline V gene data show CDR1 as KGHSH and CDR2 as LQKENI. Unique molecular identifiers tagged the TCR beta cDNA libraries. Input populations of about 0.85 to 11 million T cells gave rise to 500,000 or so cDNA molecules. TCRdb used MiXCR to reprocess the PCR reads, holding one entry per CDR3 protein. The profile shows over 250,000 distinct CDR3 sequences, 35% to 40% of them singletons. This sequence was found in a girl aged 5-17 years with multiple sclerosis. The material sequenced was blood. The chain has TRBV18 and TRBJ2-5; tentatively, D is TRBD1 (5 bases). CDR3 protein: CASSPPGIQETQYF. The CDR3 DNA is TGTGCCAGCTCACCCCCAGGGATCCAAGAGACCCAGTACTTC.